This T cell receptor (beta chain) was identified in a study of T-cell memory formation after mild COVID-19. Study-wide results and limits: Confirmation of SARS-CoV-2 specificity was lacking for second-wave clones peaking day 37. Memory sampled before infection contained some responding clones, suggesting cross-reactive memory joined.

Only a few counts were recorded for this clonotype. The antigen is not known. Amplification by 5'RACE using constant-segment primers produced TCR alpha and TCR beta cDNA libraries that carried sample barcodes and UMIs. TCRdb used MiXCR to reprocess the 5' RACE reads, holding one entry per CDR3 protein. Of around 220,000 distinct CDR3 sequences in the sample, about 17% were seen once. Sequencing was carried out using PBMCs or a T cell subset sorted from them (not recorded which). The clonotype originates from a man between 18 and 29 years old who had mild COVID-19 (a few samples of this study predate the infection). Cell type and time point are not known.

The CDR3 loop reads CASSHSPPAGNTIYF. The CDR3 DNA is TGCGCCAGCAGCCATAGTCCCCCGGCTGGAAACACCATATATTTT. The J gene is TRBJ1-3, the V gene TRBV4-3; no reliable D call. The CDR3 runs 15 residues. The V end was cut by 3 bases, the J end by 2 bases, with 11 bases between. CDR1 is LGHNA and CDR2 is YSLEER in the germline V gene.